Listed below are T cell receptor beta chains from one sample, sequenced in a study of blood T cell repertoires in COVID-19. Clones were read by immunoSEQ multiplex PCR, and TCRdb kept only the in-frame ones, dropping some. This table has over 75,000 clones, about four fifths appearing once. Sequenced: peripheral blood. Source of these receptors: a human donor in a cohort sampled during active COVID-19. Both conserved end residues are part of each CDR3. The order of the fields is J gene, D gene, V gene, clone size, CDR3 protein, CDR3 DNA. D genes are given only for firm matches. Not all rows give a size; the values are once, few, many and, for expanded clones, a class.

>TRBJ1-4|TRBD1|TRBV6-6|few
CASSGDREGAREKLFF
TGTGCCAGCAGTGGGGACAGGGAGGGGGCCCGGGAAAAACTGTTTTTT
>TRBJ1-1|.|TRBV6-2/TRBV6-3|.
CASSFRELAAEAFF
TGTGCCAGCAGTTTCAGGGAGCTAGCGGCTGAAGCTTTCTTT
>TRBJ1-3|TRBD1|TRBV3-1/TRBV3-2|.
CASSPRQGEGNTIYF
TGTGCCAGCAGCCCGAGACAGGGAGAAGGAAACACCATATATTTT
>TRBJ1-5|TRBD1|TRBV19|.
CASSIGQGYSNQPQHF
TGTGCCAGTAGTATCGGACAGGGGTATAGCAATCAGCCCCAGCATTTT
>TRBJ2-3|.|TRBV2|.
CASIYTDTQYF
TGTGCCAGCATCTACACAGATACGCAGTATTTT
>TRBJ1-1|.|TRBV5-5|.
CASSLTGLNTEAFF
TGTGCCAGCAGCTTGACAGGCCTGAACACTGAAGCTTTCTTT
>TRBJ2-3|.|TRBV6-2/TRBV6-3|.
CASSYSNGDTQYF
TGTGCCAGCAGTTACTCCAACGGGGATACGCAGTATTTT
>TRBJ2-7|TRBD1|TRBV24-1|.
CATPARGTGAFYEQYF
TGTGCCACCCCCGCGCGGGGGACAGGGGCCTTCTACGAGCAGTACTTC
>TRBJ2-5|.|TRBV7-2|few
CASSLEGKETQYF
TGTGCCAGCAGCTTAGAGGGGAAAGAGACCCAGTACTTC
>TRBJ2-5|TRBD2|TRBV13|.
CASSSGYSGVRYF
TGTGCCAGCAGCTCAGGCTATAGCGGGGTCAGGTACTTC
>TRBJ1-5|TRBD1|TRBV29-1|.
CSVGAGGTMEPQHF
TGCAGCGTTGGGGCAGGGGGAACTATGGAGCCCCAGCATTTT
>TRBJ2-5|.|TRBV5-4|.
CASSLFLAETQYF
TGTGCCAGCAGCTTGTTCCTAGCCGAGACCCAGTACTTC
>TRBJ1-4|.|TRBV9|many
CASSGGAASTEKLFF
TGTGCCAGCAGCGGCGGGGCAGCTTCGACTGAAAAACTGTTTTTT
>TRBJ2-2|.|TRBV6-5|.
CASKQQTGELFF
TGTGCCAGCAAACAACAGACCGGGGAGCTGTTTTTT
>TRBJ1-2|TRBD1|TRBV19|.
CASSIGRDREDYGYTF
TGTGCCAGTAGTATAGGAAGGGACAGGGAGGACTATGGCTACACCTTC
>TRBJ2-3|.|TRBV9|.
CASGPGRGRRADTQYF
TGTGCCAGCGGACCGGGTAGGGGTAGACGGGCAGATACGCAGTATTTT
>TRBJ2-3|.|TRBV2|.
CASSEGTGLPSYTQYF
TGTGCCAGCAGTGAGGGCACGGGACTGCCCTCCTATACGCAGTATTTT
>TRBJ2-1|.|TRBV29-1|.
CSDRQRYNEQFF
TGCAGCGACAGGCAGCGTTACAATGAGCAGTTCTTC
>TRBJ1-4|TRBD1|TRBV4-2|.
CASSQDPGQGHEKLFF
TGTGCCAGCAGCCAAGACCCGGGACAGGGTCATGAAAAACTGTTTTTT
>TRBJ2-1|TRBD1|TRBV6-5|few
CASSYLGQGLYNEQFF
TGTGCCAGCAGTTACTTGGGACAGGGGCTGTACAATGAGCAGTTCTTC
>TRBJ1-2|TRBD1|TRBV27|.
CASSSPGQGNYGYTF
TGTGCCAGCAGTTCCCCGGGACAGGGGAACTATGGCTACACCTTC
>TRBJ2-2|TRBD2|TRBV9|.
CASSASGGNTGELFF
TGTGCCAGCAGCGCTAGCGGGGGGAACACCGGGGAGCTGTTTTTT
>TRBJ1-1|TRBD1|TRBV11-2|once
CASSFGQGARRNTEAFF
TGTGCCAGCAGCTTTGGGCAGGGGGCACGCAGGAACACTGAAGCTTTCTTT
>TRBJ2-7|.|TRBV18|many
CASSPPQGEYEQYF
TGTGCCAGCTCACCCCCCCAGGGTGAATACGAGCAGTACTTC
>TRBJ2-7|.|TRBV7-8|.
CASSLVAGQTYF
TGTGCCAGCAGCTTAGTCGCGGGGCAGACTTACTTC
>TRBJ1-2|TRBD1|TRBV11-3|few
CASSLTDTGGIYGYTF
TGTGCCAGCAGCTTAACGGATACAGGGGGCATCTATGGCTACACCTTC
>TRBJ2-1|.|TRBV28|few
CASSPLTEKNNEQFF
TGTGCCAGCAGTCCCCTCACGGAGAAGAACAATGAGCAGTTCTTC
>TRBJ2-5|.|TRBV29-1|.
CSVEDLTGRGPQETQYF
TGCAGCGTTGAAGATCTGACGGGCAGGGGCCCACAAGAGACCCAGTACTTC
>TRBJ2-1|TRBD2|TRBV10-3|.
CAIGERGGNNEQFF
TGTGCCATCGGGGAGCGGGGGGGAAACAATGAGCAGTTCTTC
>TRBJ1-1|TRBD1|TRBV7-3|.
CASSRGGTGNTEAFF
TGTGCCAGCAGCCGAGGCGGGACAGGGAACACTGAAGCTTTCTTT
>TRBJ2-1|.|TRBV29-1|few
CSVEGPSVGQFF
TGCAGCGTTGAAGGCCCCTCCGTCGGGCAGTTCTTC
>TRBJ2-5|TRBD2|TRBV11-3|.
CASSSGGRGEETQYF
TGTGCCAGCAGCAGCGGGGGGCGGGGTGAAGAGACCCAGTACTTC
>TRBJ2-1|TRBD2|TRBV6-2/TRBV6-3|.
CASSLAGRAYNEQFF
TGTGCCAGCAGCTTAGCGGGGAGGGCTTACAATGAGCAGTTCTTC
>TRBJ1-1|TRBD1|TRBV27|few
CASSPTGGTEAFF
TGTGCCAGCAGTCCCACAGGGGGCACTGAAGCTTTCTTT
>TRBJ2-3|.|TRBV4-1|.
CASSQDRQDTQYF
TGCGCCAGCAGCCAGGACCGACAGGATACGCAGTATTTT
>TRBJ2-1|TRBD2|TRBV15|.
CATSRAAGGINEQFF
TGTGCCACCAGCAGAGCGGCGGGAGGCATCAATGAGCAGTTCTTC
>TRBJ1-2|.|TRBV6-4|.
CASSPGVGWDYGYTF
TGTGCCAGCAGTCCCGGAGTTGGGTGGGACTATGGCTACACCTTC
>TRBJ1-5|.|TRBV6-2/TRBV6-3|few
CASSSATPGGNQPQHF
TGTGCCAGCAGTTCAGCGACACCCGGGGGCAATCAGCCCCAGCATTTT
>TRBJ1-1|.|TRBV9|.
CASSVASGVGTEAFF
TGTGCCAGCAGCGTAGCTTCGGGGGTGGGGACTGAAGCTTTCTTT
>TRBJ2-7|.|TRBV3-1/TRBV3-2|once
CASSQDRGLSSYEQYF
TGTGCCAGCAGCCAAGATAGGGGTTTAAGCTCCTACGAGCAGTACTTC
>TRBJ2-5|TRBD2|TRBV30|.
CAWAGGYSYQETQYF
TGTGCCTGGGCGGGGGGCTATTCGTACCAAGAGACCCAGTACTTC
>TRBJ1-1|TRBD1|TRBV19|.
CASNVGTGAFF
TGTGCCAGTAATGTCGGGACAGGAGCTTTCTTT
>TRBJ1-2|.|TRBV28|.
CASSFPANYGYTF
TGTGCCAGCAGTTTCCCAGCTAACTATGGCTACACCTTC
>TRBJ2-2|TRBD1|TRBV27|.
CASSLYAGQGRGELFF
TGTGCCAGCAGTTTATATGCGGGACAGGGTCGAGGGGAGCTGTTTTTT
>TRBJ1-1|.|TRBV13|once
CASSLVRGGTEAFF
TGTGCCAGCAGCTTAGTTAGGGGTGGAACTGAAGCTTTCTTT
>TRBJ2-5|TRBD2|TRBV4-3|.
CASSQDGATGGGQETQYF
TGCGCCAGCAGCCAAGATGGGGCCACGGGAGGGGGTCAAGAGACCCAGTACTTC
>TRBJ1-2|TRBD1|TRBV5-6|.
CASSLGLGQGDYGYTF
TGTGCCAGCAGCTTGGGATTAGGACAGGGGGACTATGGCTACACCTTC
>TRBJ1-1|.|TRBV4-3|many
CASSQYNLVDTEAFF
TGCGCCAGCAGCCAATATAACTTAGTGGACACTGAAGCTTTCTTT
>TRBJ2-5|TRBD2|TRBV4-1|.
CASSQDLTSGGQYF
TGCGCCAGCAGCCAAGATCTGACTAGCGGGGGGCAATACTTC
>TRBJ2-5|TRBD2|TRBV6-5|.
CASGSGEETQYF
TGTGCCAGCGGTAGCGGGGAAGAGACCCAGTACTTC